A selection of T cell receptor beta chains follows, all from one sample in a study of T cell responses to AZD1222 COVID-19 vaccine. The table came from immunoSEQ multiplex PCR; TCRdb's copy has only in-frame clones and leaves some out. The sample lists approximately 180,000 clones; more than 80% were seen once. The specimen was peripheral blood, collected on day 0 of AZD1222 vaccination. All receptors come from an adult in good health. CDR3s include the opening cysteine and the closing phenylalanine or tryptophan. A D gene is named only where the DNA matches it firmly. Size is stated for part of the rows, as once, few or many counts, or as a class when the clone is expanded.

NA | TRBJ2-7 | TRBV2 | NA | CASRHIEQYF | TGTGCCAGCAGACATATAGAGCAGTACTTC
NA | TRBJ2-1 | TRBV19 | NA | CASSSVSGNEQFF | TGTGCCAGTAGTTCAGTCTCGGGGAATGAGCAGTTCTTC
TRBD1 | TRBJ1-2 | TRBV6-5 | NA | CASTLRRTGSGGYTF | TGTGCCAGCACCCTCAGGCGGACAGGATCTGGTGGCTACACCTTC
NA | TRBJ1-5 | TRBV2 | once | CASRKSTGHNQPQHF | TGTGCCAGCCGAAAGTCGACAGGCCACAATCAGCCCCAGCATTTT
TRBD2 | TRBJ2-7 | TRBV11-2 | NA | CASSYPSAGAYEQYF | TGTGCCAGCAGCTACCCATCAGCGGGGGCCTACGAGCAGTACTTC
TRBD1 | TRBJ2-7 | TRBV25-1 | NA | CASSRDRDYEQYF | TGTGCCAGCAGCCGGGACAGGGATTACGAGCAGTACTTC
NA | TRBJ1-1 | TRBV18 | NA | CASSPASANTEAFF | TGTGCCAGCTCACCAGCATCGGCGAACACTGAAGCTTTCTTT
NA | TRBJ2-1 | TRBV15 | NA | CATSPGASVSNEQFF | TGTGCCACCAGCCCTGGGGCATCGGTTAGTAATGAGCAGTTCTTC
TRBD1 | TRBJ2-1 | TRBV9 | NA | CASSVGGTGGNEQFF | TGTGCCAGCAGCGTAGGTGGGACAGGGGGCAATGAGCAGTTCTTC
TRBD2 | TRBJ2-7 | TRBV9 | NA | CASSPRWGGGSYEQYF | TGTGCCAGCAGCCCTCGTTGGGGGGGTGGATCCTACGAGCAGTACTTC
NA | TRBJ2-7 | TRBV5-1 | NA | CASSWGAGDHEQYF | TGCGCCAGCAGCTGGGGGGCAGGGGACCACGAGCAGTACTTC
TRBD1 | TRBJ2-1 | TRBV6-1 | NA | CASSDGTGFDNEQFF | TGTGCCAGCAGTGACGGGACAGGGTTCGACAATGAGCAGTTCTTC
TRBD2 | TRBJ2-5 | TRBV27 | NA | CASGRGPRETQYF | TGTGCCAGCGGGAGGGGTCCCCGGGAGACCCAGTACTTC
TRBD1 | TRBJ1-5 | TRBV6-6 | once | CASSYALGQGIQPQHF | TGTGCCAGCAGTTACGCACTGGGACAGGGGATTCAGCCCCAGCATTTT
NA | TRBJ1-6 | TRBV12-3/TRBV12-4 | NA | CASTGAQESPLHF | TGTGCCAGCACAGGGGCGCAGGAATCACCCCTCCACTTT
NA | TRBJ2-1 | TRBV7-6 | NA | CASSRGNEQFF | TGTGCCAGCAGCCGAGGGAATGAGCAGTTCTTC
TRBD2 | TRBJ2-7 | TRBV7-2 | once | CASSRQVAGASEQYF | TGTGCCAGCAGCCGTCAGGTAGCGGGAGCTTCCGAGCAGTACTTC
NA | TRBJ1-2 | TRBV7-9 | few | CASSLGLVPSYGYTF | TGTGCCAGCAGCTTAGGGTTGGTCCCAAGCTATGGCTACACCTTC
NA | TRBJ2-7 | TRBV5-1 | NA | CASSLERALYEQYF | TGCGCCAGCAGCTTGGAACGAGCCCTCTACGAGCAGTACTTC
NA | TRBJ2-5 | TRBV7-8 | NA | CASSLAAGQFLGETQYF | TGTGCCAGCAGCTTAGCGGCGGGACAGTTCCTGGGAGAGACCCAGTACTTC
TRBD1 | TRBJ1-4 | TRBV10-2 | NA | CASSETGQGSFGEKLFF | TGCGCCAGCAGTGAGACGGGACAGGGGAGTTTTGGAGAAAAACTGTTTTTT
NA | TRBJ2-5 | TRBV28 | NA | CASSFGGAGGETQYF | TGTGCCAGCAGTTTTGGGGGCGCCGGGGGGGAGACCCAGTACTTC
NA | TRBJ2-1 | TRBV2 | NA | CASEDSGVNEQFF | TGTGCCAGCGAAGATTCGGGGGTCAATGAGCAGTTCTTC
NA | TRBJ1-2 | TRBV19 | NA | CASSISPGMYHGYTF | TGTGCCAGTAGTATATCCCCAGGGATGTACCATGGCTACACCTTC
TRBD1 | TRBJ2-1 | TRBV10-3 | NA | CAISVGDSYNEQFF | TGTGCCATCAGTGTAGGGGACAGTTATAATGAGCAGTTCTTC
NA | TRBJ1-1 | TRBV10-3 | NA | CAISERGAGTEAFF | TGTGCCATCAGTGAGAGGGGGGCAGGGACTGAAGCTTTCTTT